A selection of T cell receptor beta chains follows, all from one sample in a study of T cell repertoires in cytomegalovirus infection. Each CDR3 protein gets one entry after TCRdb re-called the reads with MiXCR. The profile shows approximately 470,000 distinct CDR3 sequences, 42% of them singletons. Antigen specificity for these receptors is unknown. The sequencing used cultured PBMCs, collected from culture after CMV antigen stimulation. Every receptor here comes from a human donor in good health (CMV status not recorded). Some clones in this sample may be carry-over from other donors' samples. Each CDR3 is given with its conserved first and last residue.

TRBV12-3/TRBV12-4	TRBJ2-5	17	CASSLTALGQDGETQYF
TRBV20-1	TRBJ2-1	18	CSARDEASGGSYYNEQFF
TRBV28	TRBJ2-1	22	CASSTLSAGTTPTLSSYNEQFF
TRBV7-6	TRBJ2-1	16	CASSLGEGSHPNEQFF
TRBV12-3/TRBV12-4	TRBJ2-2	20	CASTPSRLRRDPRNTGELFF
TRBV20-1	TRBJ2-5	13	CSARAGAPETQYF
TRBV4-1	TRBJ2-5	16	CASSQRGDRGPETQYF
TRBV6-1	TRBJ2-1	17	CASSDRLQGLTGNEQFF
TRBV4-2	TRBJ2-2	15	CASSQVGTDTGELFF
TRBV6-5	TRBJ2-1	14	CASSYSGGDNEQFF
TRBV7-2	TRBJ1-1	13	CASSYYGNTEAFF
TRBV20-1	TRBJ2-3	16	CSARDPNRAYPDTQYF
TRBV12-3/TRBV12-4	TRBJ1-1	13	CASSFGGGTEAFF
TRBV7-9	TRBJ2-1	15	CASSLGFSRYNEQFF
TRBV6-1	TRBJ1-5	14	CASSEDRIGQPQHF
TRBV7-8	TRBJ2-3	16	CASRATGGARGYTQYF
TRBV6-1	TRBJ2-7	12	CASSETTYEQYF
TRBV2	TRBJ1-2	20	CASSEVGGTAGHKNAYGYTF
TRBV6-1	TRBJ2-1	17	CASSERLAGGVYNEQFF
TRBV28	TRBJ2-5	14	CASSLGRALETQYF
TRBV27	TRBJ2-3	14	CAASRRGRTDTQYF
TRBV5-5	TRBJ2-7	12	CASSQGAIEQYF